Following are 8 T cell receptor beta chains from one sample sequenced in a study of T cell changes during pregnancy in multiple sclerosis. Assay used: immunoSEQ multiplex PCR; TCRdb lists only in-frame clones, some missing. The table includes under 100,000 clones, 90% to 95% detected once. The specimen was peripheral blood, collected in the second trimester of pregnancy. All receptors come from a female donor with multiple sclerosis, enrolled in a pregnancy study.

This sequence joins TRBV7-9 and TRBJ2-1; TRBD1 might be the D (5 bases). Deletions cut 6 bases from V and 0 bases from J, with 9 bases between. The CDR3 totals 14 residues. The germline V gene has CDR1 SEHNR and CDR2 FQNEAQ (reference sequence). The CDR3 loop is CASSRTGSYNEQFF. The DNA for the CDR3 is TGTGCCAGCAGTCGTACAGGCTCCTACAATGAGCAGTTCTTC.

The rearrangement joins TRBV5-4 to TRBJ1-2; TRBD1 might be the D (6 bases). Germline CDR1 SGHNT, CDR2 YYREEE (reference sequence). CDR3 length: 16 amino acids. With 0 bases removed from V and 4 bases from J, the gap between germline ends came to 16 bases. The CDR3 loop is CASSLGNRVGSYGYTF. As DNA, the CDR3 is TGTGCCAGCAGCTTGGGAAACAGGGTGGGTAGCTATGGCTACACCTTC.

The CDR3 DNA reads as TGCGCCAGCAGCCAAGAGGACTACACAGATACGCAGTATTTT. This codes for CASSQEDYTDTQYF. V usage is TRBV4-1 and J usage is TRBJ2-3; maybe TRBD2 (6 bases). The V and J ends lost 0 bases and 2 bases respectively, with 6 bases between them. The V gene's germline CDR1 is MGHRA and CDR2 YSYEKL. The CDR3 sequence is 14 residues long.

This sequence joins TRBV19 and TRBJ1-5, with 8 positions matching TRBD1. V was pared by 5 bases and J by 7 bases, with 10 bases of the junction left unmatched. The germline gives CDR1 LNHDA, CDR2 SQIVND (reference sequence). The CDR3 covers 15 residues. The CDR3 DNA reads TGTGCCAGTAGTTTATACAGGGGGATCGGCCAGCCCCAGCATTTT. It codes for CASSLYRGIGQPQHF.

The genes are TRBV9 and TRBJ2-4; D is perhaps TRBD2 (6 bases). This CDR3 is built from 14 residues. From germline, CDR1 is SGDLS and CDR2 YYNGEE. The ends were cut back, 4 bases at V and 3 bases at J, with 11 bases in the middle. The CDR3 coding sequence is TGTGCCAGCAGCCCCCAGGGAGGCAAAAACATTCAGTACTTC. Its translation: CASSPQGGKNIQYF.

This clone has a single count. The CDR3 loop reads CASSLRQVGQETQYF. Here the CDR3 DNA reads TGCGCCAGCAGCTTGAGGCAGGTCGGCCAAGAGACCCAGTACTTC. The chain joins TRBV5-1 to TRBJ2-5; D not resolved. The germline CDR1 and CDR2 sequences are SGHRS and YFSETQ. The CDR3 consists of 15 residues. V gave up 1 base and J gave up 1 base, with 11 bases separating them.

CDR3: CASSAGQGGPTF. As DNA, the CDR3 is TGTGCCAGTAGTGCCGGACAGGGAGGTCCCACCTTC. The chain combines TRBV19 with TRBJ1-2, with TRBD1 matching over 8 bases. CDR1 and CDR2 from the germline V gene are LNHDA and SQIVND (reference sequence). The CDR3 contains 12 residues. Unmatched junction bases numbered 9, after V lost 5 bases and J lost 13 bases.

This clone was observed a handful of times. The J gene is TRBJ1-2, the V gene TRBV7-9; TRBD1 aligns across 7 bases. CDR3 length: 15 amino acids. V lost 5 bases to trimming and J lost 1 base; unmatched junction nucleotides: 7. Per germline, CDR1 SEHNR and CDR2 FQNEAQ (reference sequence). The CDR3 sequence is CASSPSNRGNYGYTF. CDR3 coding DNA: TGTGCCAGCAGCCCATCGAACAGGGGTAACTATGGCTACACCTTC. The entire variable domain, with the rest obtained from reference TRBV7-9 and TRBJ1-2, is as follows: DTGVSQNPRHKITKRGQNVTFRCDPISEHNRLYWYRQTLGQGPEFLTYFQNEAQLEKSRLLSDRFSAERPKGSFSTLEIQRTEQGDSAMYLCASSPSNRGNYGYTFGSGTRLTVV.